This entry features one T cell receptor beta chain sequence. Its target is unknown. Single viable CD3+CD4+CD8-CD45RO+ cells were sorted as the memory CD4+ T cells. This sample was taken from a study of memory CD4+ T cells and cytomegalovirus serostatus. Study context: Healthy Belgian adult donors included 9 or 10 CMV-positive and more than 20 CMV-negative people. Study observations and caveats: CMV serostatus prediction reached median AUC roughly 0.95, or 0.91 with US-trained model. Of more than 150 reported CMV TCRbeta sequences, some 67 were found in memory CD4+ repertoires.

CDR1 SGHRS and CDR2 YFSETQ come from the germline V gene. The germline V and J ends were trimmed by 0 bases and 8 bases, with 20 bases remaining between them. CDR3 size: 16 residues. Produced via immunoSEQ multiplex PCR; TCRdb's table is partial and in-frame only. The top ten hold less than 1.5% of the sample, which has about 47,000 clones, around 74% seen once. This chain connects TRBV5-1 to TRBJ1-1, with D perhaps matching TRBD1 (6 bases). The specimen sequenced was memory CD4+ T cells from blood. The TCR sequence derives from an adult in good health and CMV-seropositive. This CDR3 is CASSLGPDGGRTEAFF. The CDR3 DNA reads TGCGCCAGCAGCTTGGGGCCGGACGGGGGCCGAACAGAAGCTTTCTTT.